This record covers a single T cell receptor (beta chain). Antigen: not known. Trimming cost V 4 bases and J 5 bases, with 14 bases left between them. The CDR3 is 15 residues long. CDR1 and CDR2 from the germline V gene are MGHRA and YSYEKL. Peripheral blood came from all dose cohorts at three timepoints. These data originate in a study of OX40 agonist ivuxolimab in advanced cancers. Study as a whole: While on treatment, patients had intravenous ivuxolimab at 0.01 to 10 mg/kg every 2 weeks. Whole-study findings and limits: Low clonal expansion, among the lowest seen, marked partial responders at 0.1-3.0 mg/kg. Mean expanded clone counts were higher in CD8+ than CD4+ T cells.

TCRdb's table, derived via immunoSEQ multiplex PCR, lists solely in-frame clones and lacks some. The sample lists 11,000 to 15,000 clones, more than 75% occurring once. The V call is TRBV4-1, the J call TRBJ1-4; D unclear. The receptor was derived from an adult with an advanced solid tumor such as melanoma, head and neck, liver or kidney cancer. Sequenced here: CD4+ or CD8+ T cells sorted from blood, sampled in a trial of the OX40 agonist ivuxolimab. The CDR3 protein is CASSPPGRENEKLFF. CDR3 nucleotide sequence: TGCGCCAGCAGCCCCCCTGGGAGGGAGAATGAAAAACTGTTTTTT.